A single sample is the source of the 20 T cell receptor beta chains below, sequenced in a study of Ad26.COV2.S vaccination and SARS-CoV-2 variants. Produced via immunoSEQ multiplex PCR; TCRdb's table is partial and in-frame only. The sample contains roughly 450,000 clones, around 90% of which appear only once. Treatment denoted: around 19 received Ad26.COV2.S at low or high dose, single or two shots; about 5 received placebo; per-sample allocation not given. Sampling was performed 63 days after the first vaccine or placebo injection. The sequences come from peripheral blood, collected in a trial of Ad26.COV2.S vaccine versus placebo. All receptors derive from a person aged 18 to 59 who received the Ad26.COV2.S COVID-19 vaccine or a placebo.

V usage is TRBV7-9 and J usage is TRBJ2-7; D unclear. With 6 bases removed from V and 2 bases from J, the gap between germline ends came to 11 bases. The length of the CDR3 is 13 residues. Germline V gene sequence: CDR1 SEHNR, CDR2 FQNEAQ (reference sequence). The CDR3 here is CASSRTETYEQYF. In DNA form, the CDR3 reads TGTGCCAGCAGTCGGACGGAGACCTACGAGCAGTACTTC.

This clone was recorded once. This chain connects TRBV27 to TRBJ1-2; 8 nucleotides agree with TRBD1. The V gene's germline CDR1 is MNHEY and CDR2 SMNVEV (reference sequence). The CDR3 is 15 amino acids. Trimming at V came to 0 bases and at J to 5 bases, leaving 5 bases not matched to a gene. The CDR3 is CASSLSRTGRYGYTF. CDR3 in DNA: TGTGCCAGCAGTTTATCTCGGACAGGGCGTTATGGCTACACCTTC.

The V call is TRBV28, the J call TRBJ1-6; no clear D gene. V was clipped by 4 bases and J by 6 bases, with 7 bases between them. Germline V gene data show CDR1 as MDHEN and CDR2 as SYDVKM. The CDR3 contains 13 residues. The CDR3 DNA reads TGTGCCAGCAGTTACCGCGGTAATTCACCCCTCCACTTT. Protein sequence: CASSYRGNSPLHF.

V is TRBV28 and J is TRBJ2-1; D not resolved. CDR3 size: 16 residues. CDR1 is MDHEN and CDR2 is SYDVKM in the germline V gene. Between the trimmed V and J ends, which lost 1 base and 0 bases, there was a span of 10 bases. In nucleotides, the CDR3 is TGTGCCAGCAGTTTATATCCCCGGAGCTCCTACAATGAGCAGTTCTTC. It yields the protein CASSLYPRSSYNEQFF.

The rearrangement uses TRBV18 and TRBJ1-1; D is perhaps TRBD1 (6 bases). Germline V gene lookup returns CDR1 KGHSH and CDR2 LQKENI. The V end was cut by 3 bases, the J end by 0 bases, with 17 bases between. CDR3 length: 17 amino acids. In DNA, the CDR3 is TGTGCCAGCTCACCTTACATCACAGGACAGCTGAACACTGAAGCTTTCTTT. It codes for CASSPYITGQLNTEAFF. The whole variable domain, remainder taken from reference TRBV18 and TRBJ1-1, is NAGVMQNPRHLVRRRGQEARLRCSPMKGHSHVYWYRQLPEEGLKFMVYLQKENIIDESGMPKERFSAEFPKEGPSILRIQQVVRGDSAAYFCASSPYITGQLNTEAFFGQGTRLTVV.

This chain connects TRBV18 to TRBJ2-3; D may be TRBD2 (6 bases). This CDR3 comprises 15 residues. With 0 bases removed from V and 4 bases from J, the gap between germline ends came to 11 bases. The germline V gene encodes CDR1 KGHSH and CDR2 LQKENI. For the CDR3, the DNA is TGTGCCAGCTCACCACCGCTAGCGTTCGCAGATACGCAGTATTTT. Translated, it gives CASSPPLAFADTQYF.

The rearrangement uses TRBV9 and TRBJ1-1, with D uncertain. The CDR3 sequence is 15 residues long. Looked up from germline, CDR1 is SGDLS and CDR2 is YYNGEE. The germline V and J ends were trimmed by 0 bases and 0 bases, with 9 bases remaining between them. The CDR3 DNA follows: TGTGCCAGCAGCGTAGCCATTACCTTGAACACTGAAGCTTTCTTT. It is translated as CASSVAITLNTEAFF.

The chain couples TRBV30 to TRBJ2-1, with 15 nucleotides matching TRBD2. Germline V gene data show CDR1 as GTSNPN and CDR2 as SVGIG (reference sequence). The V gene end was trimmed by 1 base and the J gene end by 12 bases; junction bases not matched to a gene: 7. The CDR3 loop spans 15 amino acids. The CDR3: CAWSAGLAGGPRQFF. The DNA for the CDR3 is TGTGCCTGGAGTGCAGGACTAGCGGGAGGGCCGAGGCAGTTCTTC.

This clone was detected only once. This rearrangement joins TRBV5-4 to TRBJ1-2, with D maybe TRBD1 (5 bases). The CDR3 has 11 amino acids. V was clipped by 7 bases and J by 8 bases, with 12 bases between them. From germline, CDR1 is SGHNT and CDR2 YYREEE (reference sequence). CDR3 DNA sequence: TGTGCCAGCGGTCAGGGTTACGGCTACACCTTC. It translates to CASGQGYGYTF. The variable domain in full, with the rest retrieved from reference TRBV5-4 and TRBJ1-2, is ETGVTQSPTHLIKTRGQQVTLRCSSQSGHNTVSWYQQALGQGPQFIFQYYREEENGRGNFPPRFSGLQFPNYSSELNVNALELDDSALYLCASGQGYGYTFGSGTRLTVV.

This chain joins TRBV2 and TRBJ2-7; 14 bases agree with TRBD2. Losses at the gene ends were 0 bases for V and 6 bases for J; bases not matched to a gene: 16. CDR3 length: 20 residues. Germline assignment: CDR1 SNHLY and CDR2 FYNNEI. CDR3 bases: TGTGCCAGCAGTGAAGCGCATGGGGGACTAGCGGGAGTTATTGGACGCGAGCAGTACTTC. Encoded protein: CASSEAHGGLAGVIGREQYF. The full variable domain, with the rest looked up from reference TRBV2 and TRBJ2-7, is EPEVTQTPSHQVTQMGQEVILRCVPISNHLYFYWYRQILGQKVEFLVSFYNNEISEKSEIFDDQFSVERPDGSNFTLKIRSTKLEDSAMYFCASSEAHGGLAGVIGREQYFGPGTRLTVT.

V usage is TRBV28 and J usage is TRBJ2-1; D call uncertain. Trimming removed 5 bases at V and 6 bases at J, with 23 bases between. Germline V gene lookup returns CDR1 MDHEN and CDR2 SYDVKM. This CDR3 region has 17 residues. The CDR3 spells CASSGRNLRGSGNEQFF. CDR3 in DNA: TGTGCCAGCAGTGGCCGGAACCTACGCGGCTCAGGCAATGAGCAGTTCTTC. Full variable domain (rest looked up from reference TRBV28 and TRBJ2-1): DVKVTQSSRYLVKRTGEKVFLECVQDMDHENMFWYRQDPGLGLRLIYFSYDVKMKEKGDIPEGYSVSREKKERFSLILESASTNQTSMYLCASSGRNLRGSGNEQFFGPGTRLTVL.

The CDR3 nucleotides are TGTGCCAGCAGCCCTGGACTAGCGGGAGGGGAGGCACGAGAGACCCAGTACTTC. Translated: CASSPGLAGGEARETQYF. The chain has TRBV7-7 and TRBJ2-5, with TRBD2 matching 15 bases. The CDR3 consists of 18 residues. The trim removed 5 bases at V and 4 bases at J, leaving 11 bases unmatched. In germline, CDR1 is SSHAT, CDR2 FNYEAQ (reference sequence).

The chain carries TRBV30 and TRBJ1-3; 11 bases line up with TRBD1. The CDR3 totals 17 residues. J was trimmed by 3 bases and V by 2 bases; bases with no gene match: 9. Germline assignment: CDR1 GTSNPN and CDR2 SVGIG (reference sequence). CDR3 DNA: TGTGCCTGGAGTATTTCCTTGGACAGGGGGCTTGGAAACACCATATATTTT. Its translation: CAWSISLDRGLGNTIYF. The full variable domain, its missing parts supplied by reference TRBV30 and TRBJ1-3, is SQTIHQWPATLVQPVGSPLSLECTVEGTSNPNLYWYRQAAGRGLQLLFYSVGIGQISSEVPQNLSASRPQDRQFILSSKKLLLSDSGFYLCAWSISLDRGLGNTIYFGEGSWLTVV.

CDR3 nucleotide sequence: TGTGCCGCCGAGCGGGAGGGCCTCGGGGAGCTGTTTTTT. Amino acid sequence: CAAEREGLGELFF. V and J are TRBV10-3 and TRBJ2-2; the match to TRBD2 covers 10 bases. CDR3 length: 13 residues. The germline CDR1 and CDR2 sequences are ENHRY and SYGVKD. With 11 bases clipped from V and 7 bases from J, the junction kept 7 bases outside the gene matches.

This clone was counted only a few times. The chain employs TRBV2 and TRBJ2-1, with 11 bases lining up with TRBD2. The V gene's germline CDR1 is SNHLY and CDR2 FYNNEI. The V gene end was trimmed by 8 bases and the J gene end by 5 bases; junction bases not matched to a gene: 8. This CDR3 has 15 amino acids. CDR3: CASHQTSGTHNEQFF. The DNA of the CDR3 is TGTGCCAGCCACCAGACTAGCGGGACTCACAATGAGCAGTTCTTC.

A word on this clone: The sample holds other DNA sequences that translate to the same CDR3. The gene calls are TRBV5-1 and TRBJ2-7; 10 bases agree with TRBD1. J was trimmed by 2 bases and V by 3 bases; bases with no gene match: 2. This CDR3 contains 14 residues. Per germline, CDR1 SGHRS and CDR2 YFSETQ. CDR3 sequence reads: CASSSGQGAYEQYF. DNA for the CDR3: TGCGCCAGCAGCTCTGGACAGGGGGCCTACGAGCAGTACTTC.

The V call is TRBV5-1, the J call TRBJ2-7; D not certain. Deletions cut 0 bases from V and 0 bases from J, with 10 bases between. Germline CDR1 reads SGHRS; CDR2 reads YFSETQ. The CDR3 is 15 amino acids. As DNA, the CDR3 is TGCGCCAGCAGCTTGGGTACAGCGATCTCCTACGAGCAGTACTTC. Its translation: CASSLGTAISYEQYF.

Note on this clone: Different DNA sequences within this sample yield the same CDR3. V is TRBV30 and J is TRBJ2-7, with no clear D. V lost 0 bases and J lost 5, with 8 bases in between. Germline V lookup: CDR1 GTSNPN, CDR2 SVGIG (reference sequence). There are 12 residues in the CDR3. CDR3 loop: CAWSVLGNEQYF. The CDR3 DNA is TGTGCCTGGAGTGTATTGGGGAACGAGCAGTACTTC.

V gene TRBV28 combines with J gene TRBJ2-7; the match to TRBD2 covers 12 bases. Trimming took 11 bases from V and 2 from J; bases not matched to a gene: 4. This CDR3 contains 13 residues. The V gene's germline CDR1 is MDHEN and CDR2 SYDVKM. The chain's CDR3 is CAGRTSGTYEQYF. The CDR3 DNA reads as TGTGCCGGACGGACTAGCGGGACCTACGAGCAGTACTTC.

This sequence joins TRBV19 and TRBJ1-3; D not certain. Per germline, CDR1 LNHDA and CDR2 SQIVND (reference sequence). The CDR3 totals 15 residues. V was shortened by 1 base and J by 3 bases, with 10 bases between the two germline ends. The CDR3 region has the DNA TGTGCCAGTAGTATAGTTGGCATCCTTGGAAACACCATATATTTT. Protein: CASSIVGILGNTIYF.